This passage covers 21 T cell receptor beta chains from one sample sequenced in a study of T cell repertoires in cytomegalovirus infection. In TCRdb, the reads were re-called with MiXCR into one record per CDR3 protein. The profile covers hundreds of thousands of distinct CDR3 sequences, with 20% to 25% appearing a single time and 15% to 20% taken by the ten largest. Material for sequencing was CD8+ T cells from PBMCs. The receptors shown here come from a human donor in good health (CMV status not recorded). Some clones in this sample may be carry-over from other donors' samples.

This clonotype was seen repeatedly, ten times or more. The V and J genes are TRBV12-3 or TRBV12-4 and TRBJ1-1; D unresolved. This CDR3 spans 14 amino acids. The V gene lost 5 bases and the J gene lost 0 bases, with 10 bases spanning the gap. The CDR3: CASSPVTLNTEAFF. The CDR3 coding sequence is TGTGCCAGCAGTCCGGTTACATTGAACACTGAAGCTTTCTTT.

There are a few counts of this clonotype. The CDR3 region has the DNA TGTGCCAGCAGCCCCCCTTGGGGGTCCTACGAGCAGTACTTC. It yields the protein CASSPPWGSYEQYF. The chain recombines TRBV7-9 with TRBJ2-7; D tentatively reads TRBD1 or TRBD2 (5 bases each). V lost 5 bases, J lost 1 base, and 12 bases lay in between. CDR3 length equals 14 residues. Germline CDR1 SEHNR, CDR2 FQNEAQ (reference sequence).

This rearrangement joins TRBV28 to TRBJ2-7, with TRBD1 identical over 12 bases. The CDR3 loop spans 16 amino acids. Germline CDR1 reads MDHEN; CDR2 reads SYDVKM. Losses at the gene ends were 5 bases for V and 4 bases for J; bases not matched to a gene: 9. CDR3 nucleotide sequence: TGTGCCAGCAGTCTGGGCCCGGGACAGGGGGCGTACGAGCAGTACTTC. Its protein product is CASSLGPGQGAYEQYF. The complete variable domain, with remaining parts taken from reference TRBV28 and TRBJ2-7, reads DVKVTQSSRYLVKRTGEKVFLECVQDMDHENMFWYRQDPGLGLRLIYFSYDVKMKEKGDIPEGYSVSREKKERFSLILESASTNQTSMYLCASSLGPGQGAYEQYFGPGTRLTVT.

This clonotype was seen only a few times. This chain uses TRBV27 with TRBJ2-5; 7 bases map to TRBD2. This CDR3 has 15 residues. V shed 5 bases and J 1 base; nucleotides not matched to a gene: 7. The germline V gene has CDR1 MNHEY and CDR2 SMNVEV (reference sequence). CDR3 nucleotide sequence: TGTGCCAGCAGTCTCATCGGGGGGAGCCAAGAGACCCAGTACTTC. Amino acid sequence: CASSLIGGSQETQYF.

The V call is TRBV23-1, the J call TRBJ1-5; D is undetermined. TRBV23-1 is labeled an ORF, and its function is uncertain. The germline V and J ends were trimmed by 2 bases and 0 bases, with 11 bases remaining between them. There are 16 residues in the CDR3. In DNA, the CDR3 is TGCGCCAGCAGTCAAAGAACGGGGAATAGCAATCAGCCCCAGCATTTT. Its translation is CASSQRTGNSNQPQHF.

The gene calls are TRBV7-9 and TRBJ2-5; no reliable D call. Germline values: CDR1 SEHNR, CDR2 FQNEAQ (reference sequence). Deletions cut 5 bases from V and 0 bases from J, with 13 bases between. This CDR3 spans 15 amino acids. CDR3 amino acids: CASSPPTTNQETQYF. In DNA form, the CDR3 reads TGTGCCAGCAGCCCCCCTACGACAAACCAAGAGACCCAGTACTTC.

V and J are TRBV15 and TRBJ2-7; 7 bases match TRBD2. The CDR3 sequence is 15 residues long. J gave up 2 bases and V 1 base, and 5 bases lay outside the gene matches. Germline CDR1 reads LNHNV; CDR2 reads YYDKDF (reference sequence). In nucleotides, the CDR3 is TGTGCCACCAGCAGAGGCGGGGGACCTACCTACGAGCAGTACTTC. It encodes CATSRGGGPTYEQYF. The whole variable domain, remainder taken from reference TRBV15 and TRBJ2-7, is DAMVIQNPRYQVTQFGKPVTLSCSQTLNHNVMYWYQQKSSQAPKLLFHYYDKDFNNEADTPDNFQSRRPNTSFCFLDIRSPGLGDTAMYLCATSRGGGPTYEQYFGPGTRLTVT.

Written as DNA, the CDR3 is TGCAGCGTTCGTACGGTCGGATCCTATGGCTACACCTTC. As protein: CSVRTVGSYGYTF. The chain is built from TRBV29-1 and TRBJ1-2; D remains unclear. Per germline, CDR1 SQVTM and CDR2 ANQGSEA. The CDR3 loop spans 13 amino acids. Trimming removed 5 bases at V and 4 bases at J, with 14 bases between.

This chain connects TRBV2 to TRBJ2-7; D remains unclear. The CDR3 extends over 15 amino acids. CDR1 is SNHLY and CDR2 is FYNNEI in the germline V gene. Trimming removed 3 bases from V and 3 bases from J, with 15 bases in between. In DNA, the CDR3 is TGTGCCAGCAGTGACGTGGGGATTGTCGGCTACGAGCAGTACTTC. Protein: CASSDVGIVGYEQYF. Full variable domain (rest looked up from reference TRBV2 and TRBJ2-7): EPEVTQTPSHQVTQMGQEVILRCVPISNHLYFYWYRQILGQKVEFLVSFYNNEISEKSEIFDDQFSVERPDGSNFTLKIRSTKLEDSAMYFCASSDVGIVGYEQYFGPGTRLTVT.

About this clonotype itself: Just one base apart from a much larger clone, this may be a read error. This chain uses TRBV7-2 with TRBJ2-5; maybe TRBD2 (5 bases). Germline V lookup: CDR1 SGHTA, CDR2 FQGNSA. Deletions cut 1 base from V and 3 bases from J, with 12 bases between. The length of the CDR3 is 15 residues. The DNA of the CDR3 is TGTGCCAGCAGCTTAGGGCGTCAGGAGGAAGAGACCCAGTACTTC. This gives the protein CASSLGRQEEETQYF. Full variable domain (rest looked up from reference TRBV7-2 and TRBJ2-5): GAGVSQSPSNKVTEKGKDVELRCDPISGHTALYWYRQSLGQGLEFLIYFQGNSAPDKSGLPSDRFSAERTGGSVSTLTIQRTQQEDSAVYLCASSLGRQEEETQYFGPGTRLLVL.

V and J are TRBV7-9 and TRBJ2-1, with 7 bases aligning to TRBD2. This CDR3 region has 13 residues. Per germline, CDR1 SEHNR and CDR2 FQNEAQ (reference sequence). The junction had 12 bases not matched to a gene; V was cut back by 7 bases and J by 12 bases. CDR3 residues: CASTGLYNDGQFF. The CDR3 coding sequence is TGTGCCAGCACGGGACTATACAATGATGGGCAGTTCTTC.

The chain carries TRBV19 and TRBJ2-1; 7 bases fit TRBD2. Germline CDR1 LNHDA, CDR2 SQIVND (reference sequence). CDR3 size: 16 residues. The V segment lost 1 base and the J segment 7 bases; nucleotides outside the gene matches: 10. Here the CDR3 reads CASSIVGAGSGNEQFF. CDR3 bases: TGTGCCAGTAGTATAGTAGGAGCGGGGAGTGGGAATGAGCAGTTCTTC.

The chain has TRBV20-1 and TRBJ1-4; D uncertain. This CDR3 spans 14 amino acids. Looked up from germline, CDR1 is DFQATT and CDR2 is SNEGSKA (reference sequence). Trimming stripped 4 bases from V and 4 bases from J, with 13 bases between. CDR3: CSATPRLHNEKLFF. As DNA, the CDR3 is TGCAGTGCTACACCCAGGCTCCATAATGAAAAACTGTTTTTT.

This clonotype was recorded a few times. V and J are TRBV12-3 or TRBV12-4 and TRBJ2-3, with 8 bases lining up with TRBD2. The CDR3 totals 15 residues. After removal of 1 base from V and 5 bases from J, the junction contained 5 bases not matched to a gene. This chain's CDR3 is CASSLVAGRRDTQYF. CDR3 sequence (DNA): TGTGCCAGCAGTTTAGTAGCGGGGAGGAGAGATACGCAGTATTTT.

This clonotype was picked up a small number of times. The chain joins TRBV28 to TRBJ1-2; TRBD1 matches 7 bases. V trimming: 2 bases; J trimming: 7 bases; junction bases outside the gene matches: 7. CDR1 and CDR2 from the germline V gene are MDHEN and SYDVKM. CDR3 length: 14 residues. The CDR3 DNA reads TGTGCCAGCAGTTTAGCGGGGACAGCTCCTGGCTACACCTTC. Protein: CASSLAGTAPGYTF.

This clonotype came up a few times. This rearrangement joins TRBV6-4 to TRBJ1-6, with D maybe TRBD1 (5 bases). The CDR3 has 15 residues. Germline V lookup: CDR1 MRHNA, CDR2 SNTAGT. The V and J ends lost 3 bases and 10 bases respectively, with 16 bases between them. CDR3 loop: CASSESSGRGSPLHF. For the CDR3, the DNA is TGTGCCAGCAGTGAATCATCAGGGAGGGGATCACCCCTCCACTTT.

The chain joins TRBV19 to TRBJ2-2; D gene uncertain. The V end lost 9 bases, the J end lost 6 bases, and 11 bases lay between the germline ends. Germline CDR1 and CDR2: LNHDA and SQIVND (reference sequence). This CDR3 comprises 12 residues. This chain's CDR3 is CARHLGPGELFF. The CDR3 DNA reads as TGTGCCAGACACTTAGGGCCCGGGGAGCTGTTTTTT.

This rearrangement joins TRBV2 to TRBJ2-2; a possible D gene is TRBD2 (7 bases). The germline V and J ends were trimmed by 0 bases and 4 bases, with 15 bases remaining between them. CDR3 length: 17 residues. CDR1 is SNHLY, CDR2 FYNNEI, per germline. CDR3 sequence reads: CASSEAGGGAGTGELFF. The CDR3 DNA reads as TGTGCCAGCAGTGAAGCAGGGGGGGGGGCAGGCACCGGGGAGCTGTTTTTT.

The chain recombines TRBV4-2 with TRBJ2-1; 10 nucleotides agree with TRBD2. This CDR3 region has 15 residues. The germline V gene has CDR1 LGHNA and CDR2 YNFKEQ. With 0 bases clipped from V and 8 bases from J, the junction kept 4 bases outside the gene matches. The CDR3 DNA reads TGTGCCAGCAGCCAAGATGGGGGACTAGCGTATGAGCAGTTCTTC. Translating gives CASSQDGGLAYEQFF.

Only a few counts were recorded for this clonotype. The CDR3 DNA sequence: TGTGCCAGCAGCCCTTTCGGGGGGGGAGGCACTGAAGCTTTCTTT. It is translated as CASSPFGGGGTEAFF. The gene calls are TRBV11-1 and TRBJ1-1, with D perhaps TRBD1 (5 bases). CDR1 SGHAT and CDR2 FQDESV come from the germline V gene (reference sequence). V was trimmed by 5 bases and J by 4 bases, leaving 17 bases between them. The CDR3 totals 15 residues. Combining the CDR3 with reference TRBV11-1 and TRBJ1-1 gives the whole variable domain EAEVAQSPRYKITEKSQAVAFWCDPISGHATLYWYRQILGQGPELLVQFQDESVVDDSQLPKDRFSAERLKGVDSTLKIQPAELGDSAMYLCASSPFGGGGTEAFFGQGTRLTVV.

The chain is built from TRBV29-1 and TRBJ2-1; 8 nucleotides align to TRBD2. The V gene's germline CDR1 is SQVTM and CDR2 ANQGSEA. V shed 6 bases and J 5 bases; nucleotides not matched to a gene: 9. The CDR3 runs to 14 residues. CDR3: CSVPRGGGHNEQFF. The CDR3 bases are TGCAGCGTCCCTCGGGGGGGGGGTCACAATGAGCAGTTCTTC.